The sequence of this T cell receptor gamma chain was determined in a study of intestinal T cells in coeliac disease (dated by TCRdb to the early 2020s). For context, the study as a whole: Coeliac patients were much younger than controls, with mean ages of roughly 15 versus 50 years in the TRG cohort. The TCR-delta (TRD) cohort comprised duodenal biopsies from around 10 coeliac disease patients and around 10 non-coeliac controls. A second, larger TCR-gamma (TRG) cohort comprised duodenal biopsies from more than 30 coeliac disease patients and some 21 non-coeliac controls.

Notes on this clone: Its binding antigen is unknown. Base qualities were left out, and no much larger clone turns up one base away.

Libraries came from multiplex PCR. The reads were generated on an Ion Torrent PGM. The LymphoTrack kit, which has primers carrying Illumina adapters, was used to amplify TRG repertoires from 200 ng of biopsy DNA. TRG amplicons were cleaned up with AMPure XP beads, measured on a 2100 Bioanalyzer, and combined in equimolar amounts. An Ion PGM instrument was used to sequence the TRG libraries. The published analysis was carried out like this. FastX removed reads in which more than 10% of nucleotides fell below the per-patient third-quartile quality score. IMGT/HighV-QUEST was used to align reads in order to assign V, D and J genes, locate CDR3 regions and judge functionality. After the sequences were translated into amino acids, every sequence predicted to be non-functional was thrown out. The CDR3s were broken into kmers both with and without positional annotation, PCA was run on the kmer frequencies, and the samples were clustered using every one of the 1023 combinations of PCs 1-10. Classification was validated by leave-one-out cross-validation, re-optimising parameters on the remaining samples each time. Using the vegan R package, Shannon diversity was calculated from repeated random subsamples whose size matched the lowest read count. TCRdb reprocessed the public data with the CATT caller; entries with the same nucleotide sequence were combined afterwards. For this entry, the V and J calls and clone size follow TCRdb and not the study's own pipeline. Present in this sample are about 600 gamma-chain clones, 45% to 70% of which were seen just once. The ten largest clonotypes hold over 20% of the sample.

For each case, genomic DNA was isolated from ten 5-um FFPE scrolls with the QIAamp DNA FFPE tissue kit. To test whether coeliac disease could be classified from the TCR repertoire, the study used duodenal biopsies that were formalin-fixed paraffin-embedded, fully anonymised, and surplus to diagnostic needs. No clinical or histological suspicion of coeliac disease was present in controls, and upper endoscopy was performed in controls for reflux, dyspepsia or gastritis. Summary of the overall study and its limitations: TRD kmer-based clustering correctly classified all 22 biopsies in training, with a reported leave-one-out accuracy of 80% to 95%. Clustering based on TRG put 51 of 54 biopsies (roughly 94%) in the right class, and the reported leave-one-out accuracy was around 90%. A significant age difference was observed between coeliac and control groups, although significant classification was not yielded by an age-split analysis. It was not possible to tell repeated CDR3 amino acid sequences apart from PCR duplicates. FFPE-derived DNA was found to be relatively degraded, and loss of a proportion of TCR sequences in each sample was likely caused by this degradation.

The sample taken for sequencing was a duodenal biopsy. This TCR came from a human donor who served as a control with a normal duodenal biopsy, not a healthy volunteer.

The CDR3 amino acid sequence is: CATWDARGARNLF. The DNA sequence is given as TGTGCCACCTGGGACGCCAGAGGAGCGAGAAATCTCTTT. The rearranged chain carries TRGV2 and TRGJ1 or TRGJ2. CDR1 and CDR2 are read off the germline V gene as EGSNGY and YDSYNSKV. The CDR3, cysteine through phenylalanine, is 13 amino acids long. The kept DNA is CDR3 alone, 39 bases in frame from the first base. Compared with germline, V lacks 2 bases and J lacks 16 bases; bases without a gene match: 17.